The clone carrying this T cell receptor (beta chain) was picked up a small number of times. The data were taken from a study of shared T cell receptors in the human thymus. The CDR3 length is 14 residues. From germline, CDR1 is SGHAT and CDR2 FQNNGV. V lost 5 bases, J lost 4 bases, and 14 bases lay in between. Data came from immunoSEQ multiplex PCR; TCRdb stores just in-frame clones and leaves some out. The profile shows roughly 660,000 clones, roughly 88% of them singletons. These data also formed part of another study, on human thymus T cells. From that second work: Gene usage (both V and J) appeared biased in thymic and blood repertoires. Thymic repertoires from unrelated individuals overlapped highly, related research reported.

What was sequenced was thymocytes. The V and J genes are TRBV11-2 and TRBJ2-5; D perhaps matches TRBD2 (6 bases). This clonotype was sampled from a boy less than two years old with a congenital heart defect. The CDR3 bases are TGTGCCAGCAGCCCACGGGGCGGGACAGAGACCCAGTACTTC. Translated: CASSPRGGTETQYF. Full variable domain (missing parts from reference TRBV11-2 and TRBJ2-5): EAGVAQSPRYKIIEKRQSVAFWCNPISGHATLYWYQQILGQGPKLLIQFQNNGVVDDSQLPKDRFSAERLKGVDSTLKIQPAKLEDSAVYLCASSPRGGTETQYFGPGTRLLVL.